This T cell receptor (beta chain) was sequenced in a study of blood T cell repertoires in COVID-19. Study context: In each case, the material was cDNA or gDNA derived from T cells, B-cell-depleted T cells, or PBMCs.

Assignments of participants to cohorts depended upon their own reported clinical history. As handled by the study authors: By means of reference gene primer amplification, nucleated cell counts were estimated. The method was immunoSEQ multiplex PCR; TCRdb's version includes in-frame clones alone and lacks a portion of them. Clone size and the V and J calls come from that table; the DNA yielded D and trimming. The table includes approximately 400,000 clones, approximately 90% detected once. The CDR3 sequence is 15 residues long. Per the germline V gene, CDR1 is GTSNPN and CDR2 is SVGIG (reference sequence). V was pared by 1 base and J by 6 bases, with 16 bases between.

This sequence joins TRBV30 and TRBJ1-5; TRBD1 might be the D (6 bases). The clonotype comes from a woman between 40 and 50 years old who had been exposed to COVID-19. The sample was PBMCs or T cells enriched from blood (not recorded which). The CDR3 nucleotides are TGTGCCTGGAGTGGGGCGGGGGCGCGTAGTCAGCCCCAGCATTTT. Protein product: CAWSGAGARSQPQHF. The variable domain in full, completed from reference TRBV30 and TRBJ1-5, reads SQTIHQWPATLVQPVGSPLSLECTVEGTSNPNLYWYRQAAGRGLQLLFYSVGIGQISSEVPQNLSASRPQDRQFILSSKKLLLSDSGFYLCAWSGAGARSQPQHFGDGTRLSIL.